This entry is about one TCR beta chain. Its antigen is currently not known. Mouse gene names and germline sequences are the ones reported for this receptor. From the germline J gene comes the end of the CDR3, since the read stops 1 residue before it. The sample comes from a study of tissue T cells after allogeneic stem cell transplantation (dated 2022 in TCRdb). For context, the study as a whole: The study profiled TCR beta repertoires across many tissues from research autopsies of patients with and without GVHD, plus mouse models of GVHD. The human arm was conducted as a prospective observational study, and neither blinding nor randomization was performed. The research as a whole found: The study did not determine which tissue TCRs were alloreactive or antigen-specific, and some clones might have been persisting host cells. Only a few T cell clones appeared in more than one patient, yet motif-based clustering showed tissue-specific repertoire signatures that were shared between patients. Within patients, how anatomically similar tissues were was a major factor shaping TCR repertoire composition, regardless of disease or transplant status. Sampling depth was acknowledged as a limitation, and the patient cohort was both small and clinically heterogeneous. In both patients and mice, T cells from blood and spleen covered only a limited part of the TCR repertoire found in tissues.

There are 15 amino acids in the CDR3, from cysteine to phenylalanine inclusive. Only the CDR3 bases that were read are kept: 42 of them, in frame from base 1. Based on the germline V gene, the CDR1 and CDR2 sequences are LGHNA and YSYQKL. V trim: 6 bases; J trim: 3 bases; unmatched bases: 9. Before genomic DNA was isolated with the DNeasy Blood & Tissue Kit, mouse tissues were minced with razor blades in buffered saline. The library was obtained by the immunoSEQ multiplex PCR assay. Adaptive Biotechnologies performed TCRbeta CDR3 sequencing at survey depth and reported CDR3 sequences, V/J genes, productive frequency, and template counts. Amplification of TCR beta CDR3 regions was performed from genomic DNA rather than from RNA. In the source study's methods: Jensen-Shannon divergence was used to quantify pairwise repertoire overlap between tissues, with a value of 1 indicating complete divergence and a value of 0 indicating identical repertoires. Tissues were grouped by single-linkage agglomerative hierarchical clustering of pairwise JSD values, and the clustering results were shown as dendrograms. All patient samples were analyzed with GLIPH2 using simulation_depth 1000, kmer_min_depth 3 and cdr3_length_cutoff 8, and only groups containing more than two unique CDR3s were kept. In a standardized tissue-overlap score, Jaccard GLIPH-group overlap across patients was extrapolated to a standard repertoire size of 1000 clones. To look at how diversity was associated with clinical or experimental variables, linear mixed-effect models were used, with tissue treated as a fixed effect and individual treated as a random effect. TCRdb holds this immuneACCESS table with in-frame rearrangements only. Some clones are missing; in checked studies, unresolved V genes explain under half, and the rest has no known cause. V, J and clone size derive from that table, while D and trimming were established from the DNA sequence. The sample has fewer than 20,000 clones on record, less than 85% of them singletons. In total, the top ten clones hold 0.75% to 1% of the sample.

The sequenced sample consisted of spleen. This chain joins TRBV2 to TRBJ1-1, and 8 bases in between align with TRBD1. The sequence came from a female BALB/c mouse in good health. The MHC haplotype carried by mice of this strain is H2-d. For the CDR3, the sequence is CASSRQGRADTEVFF. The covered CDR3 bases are TGTGCCAGCAGTAGACAGGGGAGGGCGGACACAGAAGTCTTC.